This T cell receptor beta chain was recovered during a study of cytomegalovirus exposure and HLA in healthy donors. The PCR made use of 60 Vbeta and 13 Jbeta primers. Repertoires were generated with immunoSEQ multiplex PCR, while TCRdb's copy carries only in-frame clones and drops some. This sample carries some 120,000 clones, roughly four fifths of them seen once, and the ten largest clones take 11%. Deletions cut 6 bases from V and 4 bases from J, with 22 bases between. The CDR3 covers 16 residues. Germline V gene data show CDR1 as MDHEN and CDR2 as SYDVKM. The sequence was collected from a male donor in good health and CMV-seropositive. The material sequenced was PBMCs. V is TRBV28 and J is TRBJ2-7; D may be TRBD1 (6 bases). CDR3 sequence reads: CASRSFGADSRYEQYF. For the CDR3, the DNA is TGTGCCAGCAGGTCGTTCGGTGCGGACAGTCGGTACGAGCAGTACTTC.